This TCR beta chain was sequenced for a study of blood T cell repertoires in COVID-19. Study summary: Samples taken during acute and convalescent COVID-19 were collected in the United States, Italy and Spain. Sample material is recorded as cDNA or gDNA derived from T cells, B-cell-depleted T cells, or PBMCs.

Germline lookup yields CDR1 LNHDA and CDR2 SQIVND (reference sequence). V was shortened by 5 bases and J by 1 base, with 3 bases between the two germline ends. The CDR3 totals 13 residues. The table came from immunoSEQ multiplex PCR; TCRdb's copy has only in-frame clones and leaves some out. The profile covers roughly 140,000 clones, with about four fifths appearing a single time and just over 0.55% taken by the ten largest. The sequenced material came from peripheral blood. This sequence joins TRBV19 and TRBJ2-6, with D unclear. This TCR was recovered from a man between 60 and 70 years old with acute or convalescent COVID-19. CDR3 protein: CASSQSGANVLTF. The CDR3 coding sequence is TGTGCCAGTAGTCAGTCTGGGGCCAACGTCCTGACTTTC.